This T cell receptor (beta chain) stems from a study of CD8 T cells in Susac syndrome. Each multiple sclerosis control was a treatment-naive patient with relapsing-remitting disease that was either stable or active. Negative isolation was applied to CD8+ and CD4+ T cells, and FACS enrichment was applied to TEMRA cells. It was with random hexamers that roughly 0.5 to 1 ug RNA was reverse transcribed. In TCRdb, the immunoSEQ multiplex PCR reads were re-called with MiXCR into one record per CDR3 protein. The sample holds fewer than 350,000 distinct CDR3 sequences; about 92% are singletons and the top ten take about 0.07%. Germline V gives CDR1 LNHNV, CDR2 YYDKDF (reference sequence). This CDR3 comprises 16 residues. V shed 1 base and J 4 bases; nucleotides not matched to a gene: 9.

The sequenced sample was CD4+ T cells from PBMCs. The genes are TRBV15 and TRBJ2-7, with TRBD2 matching 8 bases. The receptor was derived from a human donor with multiple sclerosis. The CDR3 reads CATSRVASGSTYEQYF. The CDR3 nucleotides read TGTGCCACCAGCAGAGTAGCCAGCGGGAGCACTTACGAGCAGTACTTC.